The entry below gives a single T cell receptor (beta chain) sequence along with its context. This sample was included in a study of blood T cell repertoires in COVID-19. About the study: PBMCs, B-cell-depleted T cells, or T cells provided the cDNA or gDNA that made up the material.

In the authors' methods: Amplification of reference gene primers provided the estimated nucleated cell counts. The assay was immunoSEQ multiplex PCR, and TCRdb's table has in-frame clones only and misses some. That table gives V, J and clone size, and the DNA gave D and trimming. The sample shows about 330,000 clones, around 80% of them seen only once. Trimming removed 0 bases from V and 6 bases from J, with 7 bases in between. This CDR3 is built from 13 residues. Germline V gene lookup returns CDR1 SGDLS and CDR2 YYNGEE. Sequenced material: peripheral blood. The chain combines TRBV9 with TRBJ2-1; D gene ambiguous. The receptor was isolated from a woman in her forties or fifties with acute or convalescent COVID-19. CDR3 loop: CASSVDSFNEQFF. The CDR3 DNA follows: TGTGCCAGCAGCGTAGATAGTTTCAATGAGCAGTTCTTC.